The rows below give T cell receptor beta chains drawn from one sample of a study of T cell repertoires in cytomegalovirus infection. Their antigens remain unidentified. TCRdb re-called the reads with MiXCR, one entry per CDR3 protein. The repertoire holds approximately 770,000 distinct CDR3 sequences, with under 35% as singletons. The sample was cultured CD8+ T cells from PBMCs, taken from culture after CMV antigen stimulation. The source of these receptors is a human donor in good health (CMV status not recorded). Some clones in this sample may be carry-over from other donors' samples. The CDR3 runs from the conserved cysteine through the conserved F or W. The order of the fields is CDR3 DNA, CDR3 protein, clone size, D gene, V gene, J gene. The D gene is left open where the match is weak. Clone sizes are given selectively: once, few, many, or a class where the clone is expanded.

CDR3nt: TGTGCCAGCAGTTACTCGAAGCGACAGGGGCACTACGAGCAGTACTTC
CDR3aa: CASSYSKRQGHYEQYF
abundance: NA
d_gene: TRBD1
v_gene: TRBV6-6
j_gene: TRBJ2-7

CDR3nt: TGTGCCAGCACCGGCCGGGCCCCCTACAATGAGCAGTTCTTC
CDR3aa: CASTGRAPYNEQFF
abundance: NA
d_gene: NA
v_gene: TRBV12-3/TRBV12-4
j_gene: TRBJ2-1

CDR3nt: TGTGCCAGCAGCCGTGCGGGGGGACAGGAAGAGACCCAGTACTTC
CDR3aa: CASSRAGGQEETQYF
abundance: NA
d_gene: NA
v_gene: TRBV12-3/TRBV12-4
j_gene: TRBJ2-5

CDR3nt: TGTGCCAGCGGCCAGGCCACTAATTCACCCCTCCACTTT
CDR3aa: CASGQATNSPLHF
abundance: NA
d_gene: NA
v_gene: TRBV27
j_gene: TRBJ1-6

CDR3nt: TGCAGTGCTAGAGATCTTGGCAGCAGGGACATTCAGTACTTC
CDR3aa: CSARDLGSRDIQYF
abundance: NA
d_gene: NA
v_gene: TRBV20-1
j_gene: TRBJ2-4

CDR3nt: TGCGCCAGCAGCCCGTATCCAACCGGGACAGGGATTACTGAAGCTTTCTTT
CDR3aa: CASSPYPTGTGITEAFF
abundance: NA
d_gene: TRBD1
v_gene: TRBV4-1
j_gene: TRBJ1-1

CDR3nt: TGTGCCAGCAGCTCGACTAGCGGGGGCTTCCTGGGAAGAGATACGCAGTATTTT
CDR3aa: CASSSTSGGFLGRDTQYF
abundance: many
d_gene: TRBD2
v_gene: TRBV7-8
j_gene: TRBJ2-3

CDR3nt: TGCAGCGTTGAAGGACGAAGTCCTAACTATGGCTACACCTTC
CDR3aa: CSVEGRSPNYGYTF
abundance: NA
d_gene: NA
v_gene: TRBV29-1
j_gene: TRBJ1-2

CDR3nt: TGCGCCAGCAGCCAAGAGGCTAGCGGGGGGGTGTATGAGCAGTTCTTC
CDR3aa: CASSQEASGGVYEQFF
abundance: NA
d_gene: TRBD2
v_gene: TRBV4-1
j_gene: TRBJ2-1

CDR3nt: TGTGCCAGCAGCCCTCCCGGGGCCCTCTACGAGCAGTACTTC
CDR3aa: CASSPPGALYEQYF
abundance: few
d_gene: NA
v_gene: TRBV7-9
j_gene: TRBJ2-7

CDR3nt: TGTGCCAGCAGCTTAGCAACAGGGCGTGAAAAACTGTTTTTT
CDR3aa: CASSLATGREKLFF
abundance: NA
d_gene: NA
v_gene: TRBV7-8
j_gene: TRBJ1-4

CDR3nt: TGTGCCAGCAGCTTAGCGTCAGTCTTGAACACTGAAGCTATCTTT
CDR3aa: CASSLASVLNTEAIF
abundance: NA
d_gene: NA
v_gene: TRBV7-9
j_gene: TRBJ1-1

CDR3nt: TGTGCCAGCGGACCCTTGGACAGCCGGATCACAGATACGCAGTATTTT
CDR3aa: CASGPLDSRITDTQYF
abundance: NA
d_gene: NA
v_gene: TRBV2
j_gene: TRBJ2-3

CDR3nt: TGTGCCAGCAGTCTCGGGGGGGGACTAGCGGTCTACAATGAGCAGTTCTTC
CDR3aa: CASSLGGGLAVYNEQFF
abundance: NA
d_gene: TRBD2
v_gene: TRBV12-3/TRBV12-4
j_gene: TRBJ2-1

CDR3nt: TGCGCCAGCAGTGAGACCAGGGAAGTCACTGAAGCTTTCTTT
CDR3aa: CASSETREVTEAFF
abundance: once
d_gene: NA
v_gene: TRBV10-2
j_gene: TRBJ1-1

CDR3nt: TGTGCCAGCACCAAGGGGGTTGGTCAGCCCCAGCATTTT
CDR3aa: CASTKGVGQPQHF
abundance: NA
d_gene: NA
v_gene: TRBV7-6
j_gene: TRBJ1-5